This is a list of T cell receptor beta chains from one sample in a study of response to subunit inactivated influenza vaccine. TCRdb processed the RT-PCR reads anew with MiXCR; each CDR3 protein has one entry. The data contain about 540,000 distinct CDR3 sequences, less than 25% of them singletons. These sequences were also reported in another study, on T cells expressing NK-cell markers.

The material sequenced was CD4+ T cells sorted from PBMCs, taken approximately 12 days after vaccination. Receptor source: a man aged 45-65 years who received an inactivated influenza vaccine. Both conserved end residues are part of each CDR3. D genes are given only for firm matches. A row's size may be missing; if present it is once, few, many or a size class.

D	size	J	V	DNA	CDR3
TRBD1	-	TRBJ2-3	TRBV28	TGTGGCGGACAGGGTCCAGCATCCACAGATACGCAGTATTTT	CGGQGPASTDTQYF
-	few	TRBJ2-1	TRBV7-6	TGTGCCAGCAGCTTACGCAGGGGGGCCTCATCCTACAATGAGCAGTTCTTC	CASSLRRGASSYNEQFF
TRBD2	few	TRBJ2-3	TRBV20-1	TGCAGTGCCAGAGACTTAGCGGGGGAACACACAGATACGCAGTATTTT	CSARDLAGEHTDTQYF
TRBD1	many	TRBJ1-3	TRBV5-1	TGCGCCAGCAGCGCGAGGACAGGGGGTTCCTCTGGAAACACCATATATTTT	CASSARTGGSSGNTIYF
-	-	TRBJ1-5	TRBV12-3/TRBV12-4	TGTGCCAGCAGTTTTGGGAGTCAGCCCCAGCATTTT	CASSFGSQPQHF
TRBD2	-	TRBJ2-5	TRBV5-8	TGTGCCAGCAGCTTGGTCTGGACTAGCGGGGAGACCCAGTACTTC	CASSLVWTSGETQYF
-	many	TRBJ1-5	TRBV5-5	TGTGCCAGCAGCTTGGGGTCACAGCAGCCCCAGCATTTT	CASSLGSQQPQHF
-	-	TRBJ2-4	TRBV4-1	TGCGCCAGCAGCCAAGGGGGGGTAGGGCGGGACATTCAGTACTTC	CASSQGGVGRDIQYF
TRBD1	once	TRBJ2-3	TRBV5-1	TGCGCCAGCATGCAAACAGGGGGTGCAGATACGCAGTATTTT	CASMQTGGADTQYF
-	-	TRBJ1-5	TRBV18	TGTGCCAGCTCCGTGACCGTGGATCAGCCCCAGCATTTT	CASSVTVDQPQHF
TRBD1	few	TRBJ2-1	TRBV10-1	TGCGCCAGCAGCCGGGACAGAAAATACAATGAGCAGTTCTTC	CASSRDRKYNEQFF
TRBD1	-	TRBJ2-5	TRBV2	TGTGCCGGATCCGGGACAGGGGAAGAGACCCAGTACTTC	CAGSGTGEETQYF
-	few	TRBJ1-4	TRBV5-6	TGTGCCAGCAGCCCCCGCCGGGCTCGGGAAAAACTGTTTTTT	CASSPRRAREKLFF
-	-	TRBJ2-1	TRBV10-3	TGTGCCATCAGTGAGTCAGCTAGAACCAATGAGCAGTTCTTC	CAISESARTNEQFF
-	few	TRBJ2-7	TRBV5-1	TGCGCCAGCAGCTTGGCCATTCGTGGCCGGAGCTCCTACGAGCAGTACTTC	CASSLAIRGRSSYEQYF
-	few	TRBJ2-3	TRBV25-1	TGTGCCAGCAGTGAATATGGGCTCGGGGCGGAGTTCACAGATACGCAGTATTTT	CASSEYGLGAEFTDTQYF
-	-	TRBJ1-2	TRBV6-1	TGTGCCAGCAGTGTTGACGATCTTTATGGCTACACCTTC	CASSVDDLYGYTF
TRBD2	-	TRBJ2-2	TRBV15	TGTGCCACCAGCAGAGATAGGACACTAGCGAGCACCGGGGAGCTGTTTTTT	CATSRDRTLASTGELFF
-	many	TRBJ2-1	TRBV7-2	TGTGCCAGCAGCTTAGCGCATGGGAACAATGAGCAGTTCTTC	CASSLAHGNNEQFF
-	-	TRBJ2-7	TRBV18	TGTGCCAGCTCCCGGGAAGTAACCTACGAGCAGTACTTC	CASSREVTYEQYF
-	-	TRBJ2-3	TRBV21-1	TGTGCCAGCAGCAAGGGACGGCCCGATTTTGATACGCAGTATTTT	CASSKGRPDFDTQYF
-	-	TRBJ2-2	TRBV28	TGTGCCGCAGGGTTCCTCGGGGAGCTGTTTTTT	CAAGFLGELFF
-	few	TRBJ2-1	TRBV5-6	TGTGCCAGCAGCTTGGGGCCTGAGCAGTTCTTC	CASSLGPEQFF
-	few	TRBJ1-4	TRBV18	TGTGCCAGCAGAGCCGAGGGTGGCGAGTTTTTT	CASRAEGGEFF
-	-	TRBJ2-5	TRBV5-1	TGCGCCAGCAGCCGTACTTTAGAGACCCAGTACTTC	CASSRTLETQYF
-	few	TRBJ2-3	TRBV18	TGTGCCAGCTCACCGGGCAGGGGAGATACGCAGTATTTT	CASSPGRGDTQYF
TRBD2	-	TRBJ2-1	TRBV5-1	TGCGCCAGCAGCTTGGATTTTCGGCGCCTAGCGGGAAAAGACTTCTTC	CASSLDFRRLAGKDFF
TRBD1	-	TRBJ2-1	TRBV7-2	TGTGCCAGCAGCCCCGGGACAGGCAATGAGCAGTTCTTC	CASSPGTGNEQFF
TRBD2	few	TRBJ2-7	TRBV20-1	TGCAGTGCTAGTGGGAGGGGACCCTACGAGCAGTACTTC	CSASGRGPYEQYF
-	few	TRBJ1-2	TRBV5-1	TGCGCCAGCAGCTCGAATCAGGCCGGCTACACCTTC	CASSSNQAGYTF
-	few	TRBJ2-7	TRBV12-3/TRBV12-4	TGTGCCAGCAACAAAGCCGGACACGCCTACGAGCAGTACTTC	CASNKAGHAYEQYF
-	many	TRBJ2-3	TRBV5-1	TGCGCCAGCAACAAGGGGGGGGGCACAGATACGCAGTATTTT	CASNKGGGTDTQYF
-	-	TRBJ2-2	TRBV5-5	TGTGCCAGCAGCTTGCTGACAGTGAACACCGGGGAGCTGTTTTTT	CASSLLTVNTGELFF
-	few	TRBJ2-2	TRBV11-2	TGTGCCAGCAGCTTAGTGGGGGCAGGTGCGGAGCTGTTTTTT	CASSLVGAGAELFF
-	few	TRBJ2-2	TRBV6-1	TGTGCCAGCAGTGAAGGACACACCGGGGAGCTGTTTTTT	CASSEGHTGELFF
TRBD1	few	TRBJ1-1	TRBV3-1	TGTGCCAGCACCCTAACAGGGGCGGGGACTGAAGCTTTCTTT	CASTLTGAGTEAFF
-	many	TRBJ2-1	TRBV5-1	TGCGCCAGCAGCTTGGATGCGACAGGCAATGAGCAGTTCTTC	CASSLDATGNEQFF
TRBD2	-	TRBJ2-3	TRBV11-2	TGTGCCAGCAAGCGGCGGGGGGTCACAGATACGCAGTATTTT	CASKRRGVTDTQYF
-	-	TRBJ2-1	TRBV20-1	TGCAGTGCTAGAGATTGGGTGGAGGGAAGTATCGATGAGCAGTTCTTC	CSARDWVEGSIDEQFF
-	-	TRBJ1-3	TRBV4-3	TGCGCCAGCAGCCAAGATATGTCAGTGAGAAATCCATTTTTT	CASSQDMSVRNPFF
TRBD1	-	TRBJ2-7	TRBV28	TGTGCCAGCAGTTTGACAGGGGTCAGATACGAGCAGTACTTC	CASSLTGVRYEQYF
TRBD2	few	TRBJ2-1	TRBV7-3	TGTGCCAGCAGGGGATTCGCCGGGACTAGCGGGAGTAACAATGAGCAGTTCTTC	CASRGFAGTSGSNNEQFF
-	many	TRBJ2-3	TRBV7-8	TGTGCCAGCAGCTTAGCGGCAGGGTGGGATACGCAGTATTTT	CASSLAAGWDTQYF
TRBD1	few	TRBJ2-7	TRBV20-1	TGCAGTGCTCACGTGACAGGGACCTTCTCCTACGAGCAGTACTTC	CSAHVTGTFSYEQYF
TRBD1	-	TRBJ2-1	TRBV11-2	TGTGCCAGCAGCGCCCTCACAGGGGGCAAGAATGAGCAGTTCTTC	CASSALTGGKNEQFF
-	-	TRBJ2-7	TRBV18	TGTGCCAGCTCACCAAATGGGTCCGGGGAGCAGTACTTC	CASSPNGSGEQYF
-	-	TRBJ2-7	TRBV5-1	TGCGCCAGCAGCATGACGACAGGCTACGAGCAGTACTTC	CASSMTTGYEQYF
-	-	TRBJ2-3	TRBV6-5	TGTGCCAGCAGTTATACAGGGTCGGCAGCAGATACGCAGTATTTT	CASSYTGSAADTQYF
-	-	TRBJ2-7	TRBV9	TGTGCCAGCAGCGTAGGGGCCGGGGGCCTCGAGCAGTACTTC	CASSVGAGGLEQYF
TRBD1	many	TRBJ1-2	TRBV5-1	TGCGCCAGCAGTCCGGGACAGGGGAACTATGGCTACACCTTC	CASSPGQGNYGYTF
TRBD2	-	TRBJ2-2	TRBV11-1	TGTGCCAGCAGCCAGCGGAGCGGGAGAGGTTTCGGCACCGGGGAGCTGTTTTTT	CASSQRSGRGFGTGELFF
-	-	TRBJ1-1	TRBV15	TGTGCCACCAGCAGTGTTTCCGAGGCTGAAGCTTTCTTT	CATSSVSEAEAFF